This TCR beta chain was retrieved from a study of shared clonotypes between healthy human individuals. Study in general: The composition of the donors was a couple of women and three men aged 18 to 49.

Here immunoSEQ multiplex PCR was the method, and the copy in TCRdb shows in-frame clones only, minus some. Of 1,400,000 or so clones listed, roughly 98.5% are singletons. The V end was cut by 3 bases, the J end by 2 bases, with 18 bases between. This CDR3 is 18 amino acids long. CDR1 is SGDLS and CDR2 is YYNGEE in the germline V gene. Sequencing was carried out using naive CD4+ T cells sorted from blood. Subset specified: CD45RA+ positively selected. The rearrangement joins TRBV9 to TRBJ2-6; D is possibly TRBD1 (6 bases). The clonotype comes from a young man in good health. DNA of the CDR3: TGTGCCAGCAGCGCCTCGGGACAAAACCGCCCTGGGGCCAACGTCCTGACTTTC. This gives the protein CASSASGQNRPGANVLTF.